Listed below are T cell receptor beta chains from one sample, sequenced in a study of human T cells and chemical hapten exposure. TCRdb re-analysed the RACE reads in MiXCR, keeping a single row per CDR3 protein. The repertoire consists of 180,000 or so distinct CDR3 sequences, with 30% occurring once and the leading ten covering 2.9%. Here the sequenced sample was whole blood, taken in connection with sensitization to the hapten diphenylcyclopropenone (DPC). The origin of the receptors is a woman under 40 with alopecia areata. Some clones in this sample may be carry-over from other donors' samples. CDR3s include the opening cysteine and the closing phenylalanine or tryptophan.

TRBV28	TRBJ2-1	CASSSPKRGGYNEQFF
TRBV7-7	TRBJ2-1	CASSPDWTNEQFF
TRBV6-1	TRBJ2-1	CASSSGTSNSEQFF
TRBV5-5	TRBJ2-1	CASSSDRVSYNEQFF
TRBV6-2/TRBV6-3	TRBJ2-5	CASKSTGTETQYF
TRBV28	TRBJ2-1	CASSPGGRYNEQFF
TRBV7-9	TRBJ2-1	CASSPGLAGGGGEQFF
TRBV28	TRBJ2-1	CASSLPGTSPHEQFF
TRBV10-3	TRBJ1-5	CAISESSEDQPQHF
TRBV29-1	TRBJ1-2	CSVEGGGGSIYGYTF
TRBV7-9	TRBJ2-7	CASSVDGGPYEQYF
TRBV4-3	TRBJ1-1	CASSQDARGNTEAFF
TRBV6-1	TRBJ1-5	CASSPDKLSQPQHF
TRBV10-1	TRBJ2-1	CASSESLADGNEQFF
TRBV20-1	TRBJ2-1	CSATPQTGSYNEQFF
TRBV6-6	TRBJ2-7	CAGSPGQGGAPFTYEQYF
TRBV20-1	TRBJ1-6	CSARGVESLNSPLHF
TRBV12-3/TRBV12-4	TRBJ1-5	CASSRTTQDQPQHF
TRBV28	TRBJ2-7	CASSARGGSDTYEQYF
TRBV20-1	TRBJ2-3	CSARVPSGRGDTQYF
TRBV24-1	TRBJ1-5	CATSDLYGDQPQHF
TRBV28	TRBJ1-5	CASSLRGGWQPQHF
TRBV4-2	TRBJ2-2	CASSQDRSNTGELFF
TRBV15	TRBJ2-7	CATSRVVADEQYF
TRBV19	TRBJ1-5	CASSINGENQPQHF
TRBV6-2/TRBV6-3	TRBJ1-1	CASSYGTGGAVDTEAFF
TRBV3-1	TRBJ1-6	CASRQGVGDSPLHF
TRBV20-1	TRBJ2-3	CSARGGLAGPTTTGDTQYF
TRBV4-3	TRBJ1-3	CASSQTPGSGNTIYF
TRBV4-3	TRBJ2-7	CASSQDTRQGDEQYF
TRBV7-9	TRBJ1-2	CASSLARDYGYTF
TRBV28	TRBJ1-4	CASTGSSAANEKLFF
TRBV29-1	TRBJ1-5	CSVETGGNQPQHF
TRBV30	TRBJ1-1	CAWSVLVQNTEAFF
TRBV9	TRBJ2-3	CASSVLPGPQDTQYF
TRBV7-2	TRBJ1-5	CASSSRMRGSNQPQHF
TRBV7-8	TRBJ1-6	CASSLGSRDANSPLHF
TRBV7-9	TRBJ1-6	CASSSLGMGNSPLHF
TRBV7-3	TRBJ1-2	CASSEQGMGGYTF